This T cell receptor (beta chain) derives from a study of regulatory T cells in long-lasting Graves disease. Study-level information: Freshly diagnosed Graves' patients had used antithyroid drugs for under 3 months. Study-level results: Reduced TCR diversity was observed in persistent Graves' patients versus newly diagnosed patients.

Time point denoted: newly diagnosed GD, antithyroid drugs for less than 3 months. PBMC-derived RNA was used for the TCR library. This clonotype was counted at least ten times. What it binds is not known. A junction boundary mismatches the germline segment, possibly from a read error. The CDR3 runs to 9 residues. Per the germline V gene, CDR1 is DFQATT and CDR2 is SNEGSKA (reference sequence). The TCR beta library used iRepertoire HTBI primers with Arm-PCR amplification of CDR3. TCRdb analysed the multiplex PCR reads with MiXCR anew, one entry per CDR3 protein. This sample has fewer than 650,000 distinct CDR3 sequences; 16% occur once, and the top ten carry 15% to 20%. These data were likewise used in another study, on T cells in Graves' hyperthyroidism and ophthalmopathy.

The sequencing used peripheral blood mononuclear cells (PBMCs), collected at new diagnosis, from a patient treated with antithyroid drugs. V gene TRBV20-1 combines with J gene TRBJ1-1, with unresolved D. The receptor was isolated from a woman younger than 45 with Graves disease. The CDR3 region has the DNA TGCAGTGCCCGTGACCCGAAAGTCTTT. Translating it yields CSARDPKVF.